These 19 T cell receptor beta chains were sequenced from one sample in a study of blood T cell repertoires in COVID-19. The repertoire was sequenced with immunoSEQ multiplex PCR; TCRdb's copy has only in-frame clones and lacks some. The table lists some 190,000 clones, 65% to 85% of them singletons. Sequencing was performed on PBMCs or T cells enriched from blood (not recorded which). The receptors come from a young man with acute COVID-19.

The gene calls are TRBV5-1 and TRBJ2-5, with 11 nucleotides matching TRBD2. The CDR3 consists of 15 residues. CDR1 and CDR2 (germline): SGHRS, YFSETQ. The V and J ends lost 4 bases and 1 base, in that order; junction bases with no gene match: 3. The CDR3 region has the DNA TGCGCCAGCAGCGAACTAGCGGGGGTCCAAGAGACCCAGTACTTC. Protein sequence: CASSELAGVQETQYF.

The chain employs TRBV6-5 and TRBJ1-2; 7 nucleotides agree with TRBD1. Per the germline V gene, CDR1 is MNHEY and CDR2 is SVGAGI. V trimming: 2 bases; J trimming: 7 bases; junction bases outside the gene matches: 7. The CDR3 length is 14 residues. DNA of the CDR3: TGTGCCAGCAGTTACGTTGGGACAGCAGGTGGCTACACCTTC. Encoded protein: CASSYVGTAGGYTF.

This chain's CDR3 is CASSHPGTSEETQYF. In DNA, the CDR3 is TGTGCCAGCAGCCATCCCGGGACTAGCGAAGAGACCCAGTACTTC. The V and J genes are TRBV3-1 (or the pseudogene TRBV3-2) and TRBJ2-5, with TRBD2 identical over 10 bases. The CDR3 spans 15 residues. V dropped 3 bases and J dropped 3; count of bases not matched to a gene: 4. Germline values: CDR1 LGHDT, CDR2 YNNKEL (reference sequence).

The rearrangement joins TRBV13 to TRBJ2-7; 8 bases fit TRBD1. The CDR3 loop spans 14 amino acids. The V gene end was trimmed by 0 bases and the J gene end by 5 bases; junction bases not matched to a gene: 3. Per germline, CDR1 PRHDT and CDR2 FYEKMQ (reference sequence). CDR3 loop: CASSLGTGEDEQYF. CDR3 nucleotides: TGTGCCAGCAGCTTAGGGACAGGGGAGGACGAGCAGTACTTC.

J is TRBJ2-3 and V is TRBV27; 9 positions agree with TRBD1. CDR1 is MNHEY, CDR2 SMNVEV, per germline (reference sequence). The CDR3 runs 16 residues. V dropped 4 bases and J dropped 3; count of bases not matched to a gene: 8. In DNA, the CDR3 is TGTGCCAGCAGTTCCCGCGGGACAGGGTGGACAGATACGCAGTATTTT. Translation: CASSSRGTGWTDTQYF.

This chain uses TRBV25-1 with TRBJ1-2; 9 nucleotides match TRBD1. Germline V gene data show CDR1 as MGHDK and CDR2 as SYGVNS. CDR3 length equals 13 residues. The V segment lost 2 bases and the J segment 8 bases; nucleotides outside the gene matches: 3. The CDR3 sequence: CASSEGTGQGYTF. The CDR3 nucleotides are TGTGCCAGCAGTGAAGGGACAGGGCAAGGCTACACCTTC.

V usage is TRBV19 and J usage is TRBJ1-1; D not certain. Germline-derived CDR1 and CDR2 are LNHDA and SQIVND (reference sequence). V lost 4 bases to trimming and J lost 4 bases, with 10 bases between them. CDR3 length: 13 amino acids. Here the CDR3 reads CASSSWSATEAFF. In DNA, the CDR3 is TGTGCCAGTAGTAGCTGGAGTGCCACTGAAGCTTTCTTT.

This clone was observed a few times. The missing conserved phenylalanine or tryptophan at the end of this CDR3 makes a read error likely. The DNA is omitted, as the CDR3 cannot be located on it reliably, and the CDR3 follows TCRdb's listing. The J gene is TRBJ1-1, the V gene TRBV2; the table's TRBD1 call for D was not verified on the DNA. The CDR3 contains 11 residues when both ends are counted. Germline CDR1 and CDR2: SNHLY and FYNNEI. This CDR3 is CASRGQPSHQI.

The chain employs TRBV23-1 and TRBJ1-5, with D perhaps matching TRBD1 (6 bases). TRBV23-1 falls under the ORF class, with uncertain function. V was shortened by 4 bases and J by 3 bases, with 25 bases between the two germline ends. The CDR3 spans 19 residues. CDR3 bases: TGCGCCAGCAGTCCGGGGAGGGGGGCCGAGGAAATCATCAATCAGCCCCAGCATTTT. Its protein product is CASSPGRGAEEIINQPQHF.

CDR3 sequence: CASSPVVAGGEQYF. In DNA, the CDR3 is TGTGCCAGCAGCCCGGTTGTAGCGGGGGGCGAGCAGTACTTC. The chain links TRBV5-4 to TRBJ2-7; TRBD2 matches at 10 bases. The CDR3 has 14 residues. Germline CDR1 and CDR2: SGHNT and YYREEE (reference sequence). V lost 4 bases, J lost 6 bases, and 7 bases stayed unmatched.

This rearrangement joins TRBV19 to TRBJ1-2; weak D call: TRBD1 (6 bases). The CDR3 contains 13 residues. Germline loops: CDR1 LNHDA, CDR2 SQIVND (reference sequence). With 3 bases removed from V and 3 bases from J, the gap between germline ends came to 8 bases. The CDR3 sequence is CASSIYRDYGYTF. The CDR3 nucleotides are TGTGCCAGTAGTATCTACAGGGACTATGGCTACACCTTC.

DNA of the CDR3: TGTGCCAGCAGTGAGGACGGGGCTAACTATGGCTACACCTTC. Translating gives CASSEDGANYGYTF. The V call is TRBV6-1, the J call TRBJ1-2; D gene uncertain. This CDR3 has 14 residues. The V gene lost 3 bases and the J gene lost 0 bases, with 8 bases spanning the gap. Per the germline V gene, CDR1 is MNHNS and CDR2 is SASEGT.

This clone was recorded a few times. This chain uses TRBV14 with TRBJ2-1; 10 bases map to TRBD2. CDR3 length: 19 amino acids. The V segment lost 3 bases and the J segment 7 bases; nucleotides outside the gene matches: 18. CDR1 is SGHDN, CDR2 FVKESK, per germline. CDR3 sequence (DNA): TGTGCCAGCAGCCATCGAACTAGGGGTGAGCGGGGGGGCCGGAATGAGCAGTTCTTC. Its translation is CASSHRTRGERGGRNEQFF.

This clone was detected ten times or more. The V gene is TRBV12-3 or TRBV12-4, the J gene TRBJ2-7, with D possibly matching TRBD2 (5 bases). This CDR3 has 12 amino acids. Trimming pared 3 bases from V and 7 bases from J, leaving 10 bases between. CDR3 sequence (DNA): TGTGCCAGCAGTTTGCGGCGGAGGGAGCAGTACTTC. Translation gives CASSLRRREQYF.

The V and J genes are TRBV2 and TRBJ1-6; D is unresolved. The CDR3 is 13 amino acids. Germline values: CDR1 SNHLY, CDR2 FYNNEI. V was shortened by 8 bases and J by 7 bases, with 12 bases between the two germline ends. The CDR3 nucleotides are TGTGCCAGCTTCCGCCATGGCAATTCACCCCTCCACTTT. It yields the protein CASFRHGNSPLHF.

This clone has more than one count but fewer than ten. The V gene is TRBV2, the J gene TRBJ2-3, with 8 nucleotides matching TRBD2. The CDR3 has 16 residues. Unmatched junction bases numbered 13, after V lost 6 bases and J lost 5 bases. The germline CDR1 and CDR2 sequences are SNHLY and FYNNEI. The CDR3 DNA reads as TGTGCCAGCAGCGGAGCGGGGGCCCGGGTGAAAGATACGCAGTATTTT. Translation: CASSGAGARVKDTQYF.

The chain carries TRBV6-5 and TRBJ1-1; TRBD1 matches 8 bases. Germline loops: CDR1 MNHEY, CDR2 SVGAGI. V lost 10 bases, J lost 8 bases, and 15 bases stayed unmatched. The CDR3 sequence is 14 residues long. CDR3 nucleotides: TGTGCCACCCGCCCCGGGACAGGCAACTTAGAAGCTTTCTTT. It specifies CATRPGTGNLEAFF.

The V call is TRBV6-1, the J call TRBJ2-3; maybe TRBD2 (5 bases). The CDR3 is made up of 14 amino acids. CDR1 is MNHNS, CDR2 SASEGT, per germline. Between the trimmed V and J ends, which lost 2 bases and 6 bases, there was a span of 12 bases. The CDR3 nucleotides read TGTGCCAGCAGTGAAAGATCGGGAAGCGATACGCAGTATTTT. This codes for CASSERSGSDTQYF.

The J gene is TRBJ2-5, the V gene TRBV3-1 (or the pseudogene TRBV3-2), with D maybe TRBD1 (5 bases). V lost 0 bases to trimming and J lost 4 bases, with 12 bases between them. Germline lookup yields CDR1 LGHDT and CDR2 YNNKEL (reference sequence). The CDR3 runs to 15 residues. The CDR3 protein is CASSQDGWGSETQYF. CDR3 sequence (DNA): TGTGCCAGCAGCCAAGATGGGTGGGGCTCAGAGACCCAGTACTTC.